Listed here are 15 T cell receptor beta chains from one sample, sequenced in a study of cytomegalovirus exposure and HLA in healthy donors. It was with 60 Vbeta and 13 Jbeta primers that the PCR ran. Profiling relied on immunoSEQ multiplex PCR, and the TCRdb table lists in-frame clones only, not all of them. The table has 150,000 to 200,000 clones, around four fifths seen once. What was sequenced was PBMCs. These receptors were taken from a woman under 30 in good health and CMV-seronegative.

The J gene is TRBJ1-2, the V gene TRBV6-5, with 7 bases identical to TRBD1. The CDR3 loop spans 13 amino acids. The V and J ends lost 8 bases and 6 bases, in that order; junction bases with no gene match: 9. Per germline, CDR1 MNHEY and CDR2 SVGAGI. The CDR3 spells CASRGTDTHGYTF. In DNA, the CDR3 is TGTGCCAGCCGAGGGACAGACACCCATGGCTACACCTTC.

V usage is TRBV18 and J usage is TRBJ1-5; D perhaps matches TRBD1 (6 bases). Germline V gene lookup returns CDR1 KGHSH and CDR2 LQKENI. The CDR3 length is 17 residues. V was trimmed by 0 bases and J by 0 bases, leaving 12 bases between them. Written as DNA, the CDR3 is TGTGCCAGCTCACCACCGAGAGGGGACACTAGCAATCAGCCCCAGCATTTT. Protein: CASSPPRGDTSNQPQHF. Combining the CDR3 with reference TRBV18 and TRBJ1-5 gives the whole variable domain NAGVMQNPRHLVRRRGQEARLRCSPMKGHSHVYWYRQLPEEGLKFMVYLQKENIIDESGMPKERFSAEFPKEGPSILRIQQVVRGDSAAYFCASSPPRGDTSNQPQHFGDGTRLSIL.

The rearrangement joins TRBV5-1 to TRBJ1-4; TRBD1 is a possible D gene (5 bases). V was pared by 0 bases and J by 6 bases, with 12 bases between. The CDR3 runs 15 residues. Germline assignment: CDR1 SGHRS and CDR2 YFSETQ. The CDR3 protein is CASSLVGGKHEKLFF. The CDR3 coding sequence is TGCGCCAGCAGCTTGGTCGGGGGAAAGCATGAAAAACTGTTTTTT.

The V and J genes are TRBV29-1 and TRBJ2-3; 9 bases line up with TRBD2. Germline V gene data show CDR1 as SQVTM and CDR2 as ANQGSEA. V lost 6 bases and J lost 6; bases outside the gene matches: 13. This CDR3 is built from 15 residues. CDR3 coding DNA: TGCAGCGTGGGAGTTCGGGGACTAGCTCGCGATACGCAGTATTTT. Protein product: CSVGVRGLARDTQYF.

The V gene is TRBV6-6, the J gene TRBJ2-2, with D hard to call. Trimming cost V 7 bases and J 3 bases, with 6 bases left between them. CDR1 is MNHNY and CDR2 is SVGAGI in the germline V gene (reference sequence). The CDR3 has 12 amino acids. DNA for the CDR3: TGTGCCAGCACCTTTTACACCGGGGAGCTGTTTTTT. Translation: CASTFYTGELFF.

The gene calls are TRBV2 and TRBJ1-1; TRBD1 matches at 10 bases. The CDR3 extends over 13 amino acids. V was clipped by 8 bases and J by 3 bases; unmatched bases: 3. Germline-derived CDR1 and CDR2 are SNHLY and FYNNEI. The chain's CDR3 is CASEGQGDTEAFF. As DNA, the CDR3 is TGTGCCAGCGAAGGACAGGGGGACACTGAAGCTTTCTTT. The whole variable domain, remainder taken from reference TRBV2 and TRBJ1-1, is EPEVTQTPSHQVTQMGQEVILRCVPISNHLYFYWYRQILGQKVEFLVSFYNNEISEKSEIFDDQFSVERPDGSNFTLKIRSTKLEDSAMYFCASEGQGDTEAFFGQGTRLTVV.

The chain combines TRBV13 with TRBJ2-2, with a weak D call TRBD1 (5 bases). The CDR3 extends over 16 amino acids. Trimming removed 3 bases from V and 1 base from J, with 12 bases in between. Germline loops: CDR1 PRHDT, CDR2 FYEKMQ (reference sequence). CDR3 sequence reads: CASSFGRQRNTGELFF. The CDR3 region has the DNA TGTGCCAGCAGCTTTGGCAGACAGCGGAACACCGGGGAGCTGTTTTTT.

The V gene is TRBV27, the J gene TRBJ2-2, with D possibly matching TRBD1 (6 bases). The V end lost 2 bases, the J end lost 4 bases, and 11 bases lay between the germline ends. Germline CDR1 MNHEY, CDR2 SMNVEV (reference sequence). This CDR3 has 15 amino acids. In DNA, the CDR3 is TGTGCCAGCAGTTTAAGTACAGGGTCCACCGGGGAGCTGTTTTTT. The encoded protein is CASSLSTGSTGELFF.

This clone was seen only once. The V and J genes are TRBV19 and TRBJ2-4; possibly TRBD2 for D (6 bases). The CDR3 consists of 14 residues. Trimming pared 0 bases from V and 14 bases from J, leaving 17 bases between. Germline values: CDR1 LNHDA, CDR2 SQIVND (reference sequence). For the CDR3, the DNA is TGTGCCAGTAGTATAGATGGGTATGAGGTAGCGGAGTACTTC. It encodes CASSIDGYEVAEYF.

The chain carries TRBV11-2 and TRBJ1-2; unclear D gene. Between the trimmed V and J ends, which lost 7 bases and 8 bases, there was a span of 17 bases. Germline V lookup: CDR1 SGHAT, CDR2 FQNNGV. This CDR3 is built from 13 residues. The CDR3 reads CASTSGSTSGYTF. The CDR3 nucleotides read TGTGCCAGCACCTCCGGGTCAACCTCCGGCTACACCTTC.

This CDR3 reads CASSWGQWKTDTQYF. As DNA, the CDR3 is TGTGCCAGTAGTTGGGGACAGTGGAAAACAGATACGCAGTATTTT. The genes are TRBV19 and TRBJ2-3, with 7 bases matching TRBD1. Trimming at V came to 5 bases and at J to 3 bases, leaving 8 bases not matched to a gene. This CDR3 comprises 15 residues. Germline V lookup: CDR1 LNHDA, CDR2 SQIVND (reference sequence). Full variable domain (missing parts from reference TRBV19 and TRBJ2-3): DGGITQSPKYLFRKEGQNVTLSCEQNLNHDAMYWYRQDPGQGLRLIYYSQIVNDFQKGDIAEGYSVSREKKESFPLTVTSAQKNPTAFYLCASSWGQWKTDTQYFGPGTRLTVL.

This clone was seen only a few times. CDR3: CASSFGRGLEKLFF. The CDR3 DNA follows: TGCGCCAGCAGCTTCGGCAGGGGGCTTGAAAAACTGTTTTTT. This rearrangement joins TRBV5-1 to TRBJ1-4; 8 bases map to TRBD1. The CDR3 consists of 14 residues. The trim removed 2 bases at V and 7 bases at J, leaving 4 bases unmatched. Looked up from germline, CDR1 is SGHRS and CDR2 is YFSETQ.

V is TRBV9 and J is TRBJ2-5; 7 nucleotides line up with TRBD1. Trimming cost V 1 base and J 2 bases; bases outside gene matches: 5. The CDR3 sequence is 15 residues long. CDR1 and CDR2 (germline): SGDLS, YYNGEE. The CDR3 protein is CASSVFGRGQETQYF. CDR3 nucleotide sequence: TGTGCCAGCAGCGTATTTGGCAGGGGGCAAGAGACCCAGTACTTC.

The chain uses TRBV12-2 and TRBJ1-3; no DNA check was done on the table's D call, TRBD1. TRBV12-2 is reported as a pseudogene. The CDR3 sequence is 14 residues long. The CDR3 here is CASRLGHSGNTIYF. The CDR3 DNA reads TGTGCAAGTCGCTTAGGACACTCTGGAAACACCATATATTTT.

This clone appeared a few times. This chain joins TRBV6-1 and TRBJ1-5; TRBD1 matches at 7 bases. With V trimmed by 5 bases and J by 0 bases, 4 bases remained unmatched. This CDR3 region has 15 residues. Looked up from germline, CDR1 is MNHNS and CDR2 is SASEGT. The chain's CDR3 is CASSWDRNSNQPQHF. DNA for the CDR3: TGTGCCAGCAGTTGGGACAGAAATAGCAATCAGCCCCAGCATTTT.